The following is a T cell receptor (beta chain) sequence with its context. Germline V gives CDR1 GTSNPN, CDR2 SVGIG (reference sequence). The V segment lost 0 bases and the J segment 4 bases; nucleotides outside the gene matches: 3. The CDR3 runs 13 residues. These data originate in a study of blood T cell repertoires in COVID-19. Study-wide context: In each case, the material was cDNA or gDNA derived from T cells, B-cell-depleted T cells, or PBMCs.

Libraries were prepared by immunoSEQ multiplex PCR; TCRdb keeps only in-frame clonotypes and omits some of them. The table records around 260,000 clones, 88% of them present only once. Specimen: peripheral blood. The chain links TRBV30 to TRBJ2-7; 7 nucleotides match TRBD2. This sequence originates from a man aged 55 to 70 who had recovered from COVID-19. In DNA, the CDR3 is TGTGCCTGGAGTGTAGGGGAGGGGTACGAGCAGTACTTC. This sequence encodes CAWSVGEGYEQYF. Filled out from reference TRBV30 and TRBJ2-7, the complete variable domain reads SQTIHQWPATLVQPVGSPLSLECTVEGTSNPNLYWYRQAAGRGLQLLFYSVGIGQISSEVPQNLSASRPQDRQFILSSKKLLLSDSGFYLCAWSVGEGYEQYFGPGTRLTVT.